This T cell receptor (beta chain) was sequenced in a study of human T cells and chemical hapten exposure. Whole-study context: How much TCR each sample yielded varied, mostly because pooled library volumes differed slightly.

Time point in this sample: healthy volunteer bleed at 6 weeks. Unseparated into fractions, whole blood served as the source from which total RNA was extracted. The library gave individual cDNA molecules unique molecular identifiers. In the study's own analysis: From around 25,000 to 690,000 TCRs were found per sample, with a median of approximately 100,000. One entry per CDR3 protein, called by TCRdb with MiXCR from the RACE reads. TCRdb, not the original authors, processed these V and J calls. The data show roughly 75,000 distinct CDR3 sequences, around 9.4% seen once. Trimming cost V 5 bases and J 8 bases; bases outside gene matches: 5. The CDR3 runs 13 residues. CDR1 and CDR2 (germline): SGHTA, FQGTGA. Overall study results and limits: DPC sensitization did not alter TCRs above 1 in 1000 frequency.

This clonotype was counted at least ten times. Its specificity is not known. The sequencing input was whole blood. The clonotype comes from a female donor in good health. Some clones in this sample may be carry-over from other donors' samples. This chain connects TRBV7-3 to TRBJ2-7; TRBD1 matches 11 bases. CDR3 loop: CASSARDRGKQYF. The CDR3 DNA reads as TGTGCCAGCAGCGCGCGGGACAGGGGGAAGCAGTACTTC.